This T cell receptor (beta chain) was captured by sequencing in a study of blood T cell repertoires in COVID-19. This table comes from immunoSEQ multiplex PCR, and its TCRdb copy is limited to in-frame clones, with some not included. This sample has a few hundred thousand clones, with over 75% found just once. Germline values: CDR1 SGHTA, CDR2 FQGTGA. Trimming removed 5 bases from V and 7 bases from J; junction bases left unmatched: 8. CDR3 length equals 13 residues. Specimen: peripheral blood. V gene TRBV7-3 combines with J gene TRBJ2-7, with 7 nucleotides matching TRBD2. This TCR was sampled from a woman aged 25-40 years with acute or convalescent COVID-19. CDR3 coding DNA: TGTGCCAGCAGCCCCTCGCCAGCGGGGGAGCAGTACTTC. Its translation is CASSPSPAGEQYF. The variable domain in full, with the rest retrieved from reference TRBV7-3 and TRBJ2-7, is GAGVSQTPSNKVTEKGKYVELRCDPISGHTALYWYRQSLGQGPEFLIYFQGTGAADDSGLPNDRFFAVRPEGSVSTLKIQRTERGDSAVYLCASSPSPAGEQYFGPGTRLTVT.